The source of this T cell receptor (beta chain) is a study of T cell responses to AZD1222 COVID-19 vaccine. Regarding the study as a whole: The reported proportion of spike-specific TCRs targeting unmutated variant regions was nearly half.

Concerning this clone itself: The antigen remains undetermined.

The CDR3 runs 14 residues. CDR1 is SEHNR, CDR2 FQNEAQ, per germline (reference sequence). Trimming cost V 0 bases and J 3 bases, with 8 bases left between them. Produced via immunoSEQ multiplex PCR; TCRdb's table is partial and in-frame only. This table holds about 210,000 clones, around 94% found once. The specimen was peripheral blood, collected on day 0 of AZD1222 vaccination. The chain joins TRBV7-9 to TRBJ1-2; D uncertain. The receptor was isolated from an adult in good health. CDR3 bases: TGTGCCAGCAGCTTAGCGGGAGGGCACTATGGCTACACCTTC. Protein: CASSLAGGHYGYTF.